This TCR beta chain is drawn from a study of T cell responses to AZD1222 COVID-19 vaccine. Study findings and constraints: Increased Spike-specific TCR breadth and depth were observed after two AZD1222 doses.

TCRdb's copy holds only in-frame clones and misses some; the assay was immunoSEQ multiplex PCR. The data show tens of thousands of clones, 80% to 95% seen once. CDR1 is GTSNPN and CDR2 is SVGIG in the germline V gene (reference sequence). The ends were cut back, 3 bases at V and 0 bases at J, with 8 bases in the middle. CDR3 length equals 13 residues. As regards this clone: As yet, its antigen is unknown.

The sample consisted of peripheral blood, taken 28 days after the second AZD1222 dose. This clonotype originated in an adult who received the AZD1222 COVID-19 vaccine. The chain joins TRBV30 to TRBJ1-1; D gene uncertain. This chain's CDR3 is CAWSPNMNTEAFF. The CDR3 nucleotides are TGTGCCTGGAGCCCTAACATGAACACTGAAGCTTTCTTT.